A selection of T cell receptor beta chains follows, all from one sample in a study of vaccination and CD4 T cells after COVID-19. TCRdb re-derived calls from the PCR reads in MiXCR, one entry per CDR3 protein. The sample carries approximately 7,000 distinct CDR3 sequences, around 33% recorded once. Their recognized antigens are unknown. Sequencing was carried out using CD4+ T cells from blood, cultured in vitro. These receptors all come from a human donor in good health. Both conserved end residues are part of each CDR3. The D gene is left open where the match is weak. A clone size is listed for some rows: how often the clone was seen (once, few, many), or a class if it is expanded.

TRBV10-3	.	.	TRBJ1-6	TGTGCCATCACCGCGGGACGGGATAATTCACCCCTCCACTTT	CAITAGRDNSPLHF
TRBV28	.	.	TRBJ2-3	TGTGCCAGCACCAGCCAAGATACGCAGTATTTT	CASTSQDTQYF
TRBV7-9	.	few	TRBJ2-7	TGTGCCAGCAGCTTAGCGGTGGGGACCGCTTACGAGCAGTACTTC	CASSLAVGTAYEQYF
TRBV21-1	.	.	TRBJ2-1	TGTGCCAGCAGCAAAGCTCGGGGCACGTTCTACAATGAGCAGTTCTTC	CASSKARGTFYNEQFF
TRBV5-4	.	.	TRBJ1-1	TGTGCCAGCAGCTTGGGTTCCGCAGGCGCCGCTGAAGCTTTCTTT	CASSLGSAGAAEAFF
TRBV2	TRBD1	few	TRBJ1-2	TGTGCCAGCAGTATGGACAGGGGGCTTCTCAGGGGCTACACCTTC	CASSMDRGLLRGYTF
TRBV5-4	.	.	TRBJ2-3	TGTGCCAGCCCTAGCGAGGGGCGTCGCGTCACAGATACGCAGTATTTT	CASPSEGRRVTDTQYF
TRBV6-1	.	.	TRBJ2-3	TGTGCCAGCAGTACTACGGGGGGGGGCAGGGGGACCACAGATACGCAGTATTTT	CASSTTGGGRGTTDTQYF
TRBV6-1	TRBD1	.	TRBJ1-4	TGTGCCAGCAGTAAGAAGGACAGGGCGACCTCGGGACTGTTTTTT	CASSKKDRATSGLFF
TRBV30	.	.	TRBJ2-7	TGTGCCTTTCTACCCGGGACATCGGACACCTACGAGCAGTACTTC	CAFLPGTSDTYEQYF
TRBV19	.	few	TRBJ1-5	TGTGCCAGTAGTAGGGCAGTCAATCAGCCCCAGCATTTT	CASSRAVNQPQHF
TRBV28	TRBD1	.	TRBJ1-2	TGTGCCAGCAGTTGGGACAGGGGGGACTATGGCTACACCTTC	CASSWDRGDYGYTF
TRBV19	.	.	TRBJ1-1	TGTGCCAGTAGTATAGCCGGGGGAGGCACTGAAGCTTTCTTT	CASSIAGGGTEAFF
TRBV11-2	.	.	TRBJ1-2	TGTGCCAGCAGCTTAGCAGGGGCCGGGGGCTACACCTTC	CASSLAGAGGYTF
TRBV7-6	TRBD1	.	TRBJ2-7	TGTGCCAGCAGCGAAAGCGGGACAGGGGGTTACGAGCAGTACTTC	CASSESGTGGYEQYF
TRBV6-2/TRBV6-3	.	.	TRBJ2-3	TGTGCCAGCAGACCACAAGGGACCCCGAGGCCCCTAGATACGCAGTATTTT	CASRPQGTPRPLDTQYF
TRBV20-1	TRBD2	few	TRBJ2-7	TGCAGTGCTAGACCGTGGACTAGCGGCGCCAGCTCCTACGAGCAGTACTTC	CSARPWTSGASSYEQYF
TRBV7-9	.	.	TRBJ1-2	TGTGCCAGCAGCCCTCTCGCTGGGTTCTATGGCTACACCTTC	CASSPLAGFYGYTF
TRBV30	TRBD1	few	TRBJ1-2	TGTGCCTGGAGGACCGACAGGGGCGGCTATGGCTACACCTTC	CAWRTDRGGYGYTF
TRBV7-8	TRBD1	few	TRBJ2-1	TGTGCCAGCAGCCCCCGGGACAGGGGAGGAAGTGAGCAGTTCTTC	CASSPRDRGGSEQFF
TRBV5-1	TRBD1	.	TRBJ1-2	TGCGCCAGCAGCTTGGGGACCACAGGGGGCTATGGCTACACCTTC	CASSLGTTGGYGYTF
TRBV6-5	.	.	TRBJ2-1	TGTGCCAGCAGTTACCAGGGACTTCCAAACAATGAGCAGTTCTTC	CASSYQGLPNNEQFF
TRBV21-1	.	.	TRBJ2-3	TGTGCCAGCAGCATGGGTAGGCGGGAGGGAGGCACAGATACGCAGTATTTT	CASSMGRREGGTDTQYF
TRBV28	TRBD1	.	TRBJ2-7	TGTGCCAGCAGGGCTTTTGCCGGGACAGGGGCATACGAGCAGTACTTC	CASRAFAGTGAYEQYF
TRBV4-1	.	.	TRBJ1-6	TGCGCCAGCAGCCAATCCGGGCGGAATTCACCCCTCCACTTT	CASSQSGRNSPLHF
TRBV27	.	medium-sized	TRBJ2-4	TGTGCCAGCAGTTCCGACAGATTGGGCATTCAGTACTTC	CASSSDRLGIQYF
TRBV24-1	TRBD2	.	TRBJ2-1	TGTGCCACCAGTGATTTGTCGGGGGGGCGCTTTGAGCAGTTCTTC	CATSDLSGGRFEQFF
TRBV7-2	.	.	TRBJ1-5	TGTGCCAGCAGCACTCAACAGGACCAGCCCCAGCATTTT	CASSTQQDQPQHF
TRBV6-5	TRBD1	.	TRBJ1-4	TGTGCCAGCAGTTACCCAACCGGGACAGGGTATGAAAAACTGTTTTTT	CASSYPTGTGYEKLFF
TRBV25-1	.	once	TRBJ2-1	TGTGCCAGCAGTCCAGCTAGAATCTTATTCAATGAGCAGTTCTTC	CASSPARILFNEQFF
TRBV7-2	.	.	TRBJ1-6	TGTGCCAGCAAGCCCTCCCCCCAGATCTATAATTCACCCCTCCACTTT	CASKPSPQIYNSPLHF
TRBV12-3/TRBV12-4	.	.	TRBJ1-5	TGTGCCAGCAGTTTCGCCTTGGGGGGTCAGCCCCAGCATTTT	CASSFALGGQPQHF
TRBV20-1	.	few	TRBJ1-1	TGCAGTGCGCCGGACGGATTGAACACTGAAGCTTTCTTT	CSAPDGLNTEAFF
TRBV28	TRBD1	few	TRBJ1-2	TGTGCCAGCCTATCTCCGACAGGGCCATATGGCTACACCTTC	CASLSPTGPYGYTF
TRBV20-1	TRBD1	.	TRBJ2-7	TGCAGTGCGCGCGCCCGGGACAGGCCCTACGAGCAGTACTTC	CSARARDRPYEQYF
TRBV19	.	medium-sized	TRBJ2-2	TGTGCCAGTAGTATAGACAGGGCGAACACCGGGGAGCTGTTTTTT	CASSIDRANTGELFF
TRBV14	.	.	TRBJ1-2	TGTGCCAGCAGCCAAGTACAGTCTAGTGGCTACACCTTC	CASSQVQSSGYTF
TRBV7-6	.	.	TRBJ1-5	TGTGCCAGCAGCTTAGTTGGGGGTGAGGGTCAGTCCCAGCATTTT	CASSLVGGEGQSQHF
TRBV7-9	.	.	TRBJ2-7	TGTGCCAGCAGCGCCTCGGCGGCCGGTGGGGAGCAGTACTTC	CASSASAAGGEQYF
TRBV28	TRBD1	few	TRBJ1-2	TGTGCCAGCAGTCGATCAGGGGGCGAGGATTATGGCTACACCTTC	CASSRSGGEDYGYTF
TRBV10-1	.	.	TRBJ2-6	TGCGCCAGCAGTGAGTCCCGGACGACCAACGTCCTGACTTTC	CASSESRTTNVLTF
TRBV7-2	TRBD1	.	TRBJ1-5	TGTGCCAGCAGCTTAGAACAGGGGGCGGCCCAGCATTTT	CASSLEQGAAQHF